Listed below are T cell receptor beta chains from one sample, sequenced in a study of blood T cell repertoires in COVID-19. Sequenced by immunoSEQ multiplex PCR; TCRdb stores in-frame clones only, minus some. The sample consists of a few hundred thousand clones, 80% to 90% of them appearing once. What was sequenced was PBMCs or T cells enriched from blood (not recorded which). The origin of the receptors is a woman aged 40 to 55 with acute COVID-19. The conserved cysteine and the conserved F or W are not part of the CDR3 here.

>TRBV4-3|13|TRBJ1-5
ASSQDRGLNQPQH
>TRBV29-1|9|TRBJ1-3
SIEGGNTIY
>TRBV7-2|17|TRBJ2-5
ASSLVSASGRAFQETQY
>TRBV18|13|TRBJ2-7
ASSLGLVLPYEQY
>TRBV6-5|12|TRBJ2-5
ATKYLQAQETQY
>TRBV7-2|15|TRBJ1-1
ASSLVAQGLTNTEAF
>TRBV11-3|14|TRBJ2-3
ASSLGSAGILDTQY
>TRBV27|12|TRBJ2-5
ASSPQTPAETQY
>TRBV11-2|11|TRBJ1-1
ASSLTLYTEAF
>TRBV19|15|TRBJ2-1
ASSTFDRGRIGDEQF
>TRBV4-1|11|TRBJ1-6
ASSQELKSPLH